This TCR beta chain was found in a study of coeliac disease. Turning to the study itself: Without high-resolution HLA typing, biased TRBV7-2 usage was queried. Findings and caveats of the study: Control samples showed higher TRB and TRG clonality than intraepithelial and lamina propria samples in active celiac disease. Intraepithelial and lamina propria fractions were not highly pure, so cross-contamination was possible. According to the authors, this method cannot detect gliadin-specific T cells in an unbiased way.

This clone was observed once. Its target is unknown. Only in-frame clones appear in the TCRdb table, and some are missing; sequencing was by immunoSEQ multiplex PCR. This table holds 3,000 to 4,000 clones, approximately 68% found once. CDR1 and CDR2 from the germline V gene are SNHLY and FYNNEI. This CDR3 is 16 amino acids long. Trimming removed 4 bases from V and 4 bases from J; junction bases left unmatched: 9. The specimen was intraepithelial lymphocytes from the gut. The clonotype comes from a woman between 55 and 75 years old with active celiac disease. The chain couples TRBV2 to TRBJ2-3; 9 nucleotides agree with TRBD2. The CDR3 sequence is CASSVGAGGGSDTQYF. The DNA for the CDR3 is TGTGCCAGCAGTGTTGGAGCGGGAGGTGGGTCAGATACGCAGTATTTT.